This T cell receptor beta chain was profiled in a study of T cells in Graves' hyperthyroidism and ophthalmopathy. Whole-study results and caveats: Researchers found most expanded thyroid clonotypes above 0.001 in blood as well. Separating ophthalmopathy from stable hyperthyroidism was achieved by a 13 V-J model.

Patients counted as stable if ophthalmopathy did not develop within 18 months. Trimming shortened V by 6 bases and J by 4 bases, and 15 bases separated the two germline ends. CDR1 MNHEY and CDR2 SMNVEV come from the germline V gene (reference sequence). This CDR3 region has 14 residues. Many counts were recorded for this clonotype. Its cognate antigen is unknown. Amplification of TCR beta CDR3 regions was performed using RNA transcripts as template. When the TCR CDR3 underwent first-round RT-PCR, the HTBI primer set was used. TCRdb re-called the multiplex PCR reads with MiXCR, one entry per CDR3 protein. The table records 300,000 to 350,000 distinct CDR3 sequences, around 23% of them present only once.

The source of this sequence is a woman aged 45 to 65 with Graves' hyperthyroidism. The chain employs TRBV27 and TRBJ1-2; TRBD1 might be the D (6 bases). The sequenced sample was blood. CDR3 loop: CASRGGGGGYGYTF. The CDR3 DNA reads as TGTGCCAGCAGAGGGGGGGGGGGCGGCTATGGCTACACCTTC.